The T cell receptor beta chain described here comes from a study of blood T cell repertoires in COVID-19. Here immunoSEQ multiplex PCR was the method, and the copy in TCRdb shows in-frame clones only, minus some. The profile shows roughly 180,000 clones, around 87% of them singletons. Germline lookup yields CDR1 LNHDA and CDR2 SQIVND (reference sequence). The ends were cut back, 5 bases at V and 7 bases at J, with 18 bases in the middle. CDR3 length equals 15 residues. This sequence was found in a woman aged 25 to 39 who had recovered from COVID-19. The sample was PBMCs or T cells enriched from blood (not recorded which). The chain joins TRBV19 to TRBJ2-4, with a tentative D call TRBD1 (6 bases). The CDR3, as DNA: TGTGCCAGTAGTGTCACAGGGCGGCGTCGGAACATTCAGTACTTC. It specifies CASSVTGRRRNIQYF.